Listed here are 18 T cell receptor beta chains from one sample, sequenced in a study of neoadjuvant anti-PD-1 for oral cavity cancer. Method: immunoSEQ multiplex PCR; TCRdb's copy keeps in-frame clones and lacks some. The sample lists about 9,800 clones; about 60% were seen once. Time point indicated: after neoadjuvant nivolumab, at surgical resection. Specimen: PBMCs, collected after nivolumab (anti-PD-1) treatment. All receptors come from a person between 35 and 79 years old with oral cavity squamous cell carcinoma.

The CDR3 DNA reads TGCGCCAGCAGTCCGCGGAACCCGGGACGACACTCTGGAAACACCATATATTTT. Protein sequence: CASSPRNPGRHSGNTIYF. This chain joins TRBV23-1 and TRBJ1-3; possibly TRBD1 for D (5 bases). TRBV23-1 is an open reading frame, and its role is uncertain. This CDR3 region has 18 residues. Trimming left V 4 bases short and J 0 bases short, with 19 bases between.

The chain combines TRBV2 with TRBJ1-2; D is uncertain. CDR1 and CDR2 (germline): SNHLY, FYNNEI. Trimming took 6 bases from V and 8 from J, leaving 10 bases between them. This CDR3 has 11 amino acids. The chain's CDR3 is CASRSVQGYTF. The CDR3 DNA reads TGTGCCAGCAGGTCGGTACAGGGCTACACCTTC.

The rearrangement joins TRBV2 to TRBJ1-3; a weak D match, TRBD1 (6 bases). The CDR3 totals 13 residues. Trimming took off 6 bases at V and 3 bases at J, with 9 bases between the two ends. Germline CDR1 reads SNHLY; CDR2 reads FYNNEI. The CDR3 sequence is CASRRDNGNTIYF. CDR3 sequence (DNA): TGTGCCAGCAGACGGGACAATGGAAACACCATATATTTT.

The chain has TRBV11-2 and TRBJ2-1, with 7 bases that match TRBD1. The CDR3 has 15 amino acids. V was clipped by 2 bases and J by 5 bases; unmatched bases: 6. Germline CDR1 reads SGHAT; CDR2 reads FQNNGV. The CDR3 is CASSLSRGPHNEQFF. CDR3 nucleotides: TGTGCCAGCAGCTTATCGAGGGGGCCTCACAATGAGCAGTTCTTC.

In this sample, this clone turned up once. The chain is built from TRBV15 and TRBJ2-3, with D unclear. The CDR3 runs to 12 residues. Trimming left V 3 bases short and J 4 bases short, with 5 bases between. Germline assignment: CDR1 LNHNV and CDR2 YYDKDF (reference sequence). The CDR3 loop reads CATSRRSDTQYF. Written as DNA, the CDR3 is TGTGCCACCAGCAGGAGGTCAGATACGCAGTATTTT. The variable domain in full, completed from reference TRBV15 and TRBJ2-3, reads DAMVIQNPRYQVTQFGKPVTLSCSQTLNHNVMYWYQQKSSQAPKLLFHYYDKDFNNEADTPDNFQSRRPNTSFCFLDIRSPGLGDTAMYLCATSRRSDTQYFGPGTRLTVL.

The CDR3 protein is CSVETGGTNQPQHF. CDR3 in DNA: TGCAGCGTTGAAACTGGCGGGACAAATCAGCCCCAGCATTTT. The rearrangement links TRBV29-1 to TRBJ1-5; a possible D gene is TRBD1 (6 bases). The CDR3 extends over 14 amino acids. Trimming took off 2 bases at V and 4 bases at J, with 12 bases between the two ends. Germline lookup yields CDR1 SQVTM and CDR2 ANQGSEA.

V and J are TRBV19 and TRBJ2-5, with TRBD2 identical over 8 bases. Trimming removed 1 base from V and 4 bases from J; junction bases left unmatched: 8. The CDR3 sequence is 16 residues long. Germline V gives CDR1 LNHDA, CDR2 SQIVND (reference sequence). CDR3 residues: CASSIGLAGKGETQYF. The CDR3 nucleotides read TGTGCCAGTAGTATAGGGTTAGCGGGGAAGGGAGAGACCCAGTACTTC.

V and J are TRBV6-1 and TRBJ1-5, with D unclear. Trimming removed 11 bases at V and 0 bases at J, with 8 bases between. The CDR3 is made up of 12 amino acids. CDR1 and CDR2 (germline): MNHNS, SASEGT. The CDR3 loop is CAVADSNQPQHF. CDR3 nucleotides: TGTGCCGTGGCGGATAGCAATCAGCCCCAGCATTTT.

The chain combines TRBV6-4 with TRBJ2-7, with 10 bases matching TRBD2. Germline V lookup: CDR1 MRHNA, CDR2 SNTAGT. The CDR3 is made up of 18 amino acids. The V segment lost 2 bases and the J segment 0 bases; nucleotides outside the gene matches: 10. CDR3 nucleotide sequence: TGTGCCAGCAGTGACGGGCGGGCTAGCGGGAGTCTCTCCTACGAGCAGTACTTC. This encodes CASSDGRASGSLSYEQYF.

V is TRBV7-9 and J is TRBJ2-1; D not resolved. Germline V CDR1 and CDR2: SEHNR, FQNEAQ (reference sequence). The CDR3 has 14 amino acids. Trimming left V 5 bases short and J 10 bases short, with 18 bases between. CDR3 residues: CASSPVGPTTEQFF. CDR3 in DNA: TGTGCCAGCAGCCCCGTTGGGCCAACCACCGAGCAGTTCTTC.

The chain links TRBV7-2 to TRBJ1-5; D is undetermined. The CDR3 runs 13 residues. Germline-derived CDR1 and CDR2 are SGHTA and FQGNSA. Deletions cut 5 bases from V and 4 bases from J, with 9 bases between. The CDR3 DNA follows: TGTGCCAGCAGCCCTCGGGGTAATCAGCCCCAGCATTTT. The encoded protein is CASSPRGNQPQHF.

The chain couples TRBV5-4 to TRBJ2-1; 9 bases are shared with TRBD2. The CDR3 loop spans 15 amino acids. From germline, CDR1 is SGHNT and CDR2 YYREEE (reference sequence). The V and J ends lost 1 base and 6 bases, in that order; junction bases with no gene match: 5. CDR3 in DNA: TGTGCCAGCAGCTTGCGCGGGGGGGCCAGCAATGAGCAGTTCTTC. Protein sequence: CASSLRGGASNEQFF.

This chain connects TRBV10-2 to TRBJ2-2; 8 bases are a match to TRBD1. From germline, CDR1 is WSHSY and CDR2 SAAADI. V lost 2 bases to trimming and J lost 9 bases; unmatched junction nucleotides: 14. This CDR3 comprises 17 residues. This CDR3 is CASSELRTGQGRRELFF. CDR3 DNA: TGCGCCAGCAGTGAGCTCCGTACCGGACAGGGCAGACGGGAGCTGTTTTTT.

The chain's CDR3 is CASKPGISNQPQHF. The DNA for the CDR3 is TGTGCCAGCAAACCAGGGATTAGCAATCAGCCCCAGCATTTT. The rearrangement uses TRBV6-5 and TRBJ1-5; D might be TRBD1 (5 bases). The CDR3 has 14 residues. Germline lookup yields CDR1 MNHEY and CDR2 SVGAGI. Trimming shortened V by 7 bases and J by 0 bases, and 10 bases separated the two germline ends.

The V gene is TRBV15, the J gene TRBJ2-5; D unresolved. Per the germline V gene, CDR1 is LNHNV and CDR2 is YYDKDF (reference sequence). Trimming stripped 4 bases from V and 3 bases from J, with 12 bases between. The CDR3 spans 14 residues. Here the CDR3 reads CATSKNIVEETQYF. The CDR3, as DNA: TGTGCCACCAGCAAGAACATAGTCGAAGAGACCCAGTACTTC.

This clone was seen only a few times. This sequence joins TRBV14 and TRBJ1-6; D remains ambiguous. Trimming stripped 4 bases from V and 3 bases from J, with 10 bases between. The CDR3 has 15 amino acids. CDR1 and CDR2 (germline): SGHDN, FVKESK. The DNA for the CDR3 is TGTGCCAGCAGCCCAGACCATGGCTATAATTCACCCCTCCACTTT. Translated, it gives CASSPDHGYNSPLHF.

This clone appeared a single time. The chain carries TRBV7-9 and TRBJ2-7; 7 bases match TRBD2. The germline gives CDR1 SEHNR, CDR2 FQNEAQ (reference sequence). The CDR3 has 14 residues. V shed 5 bases and J 2 bases; nucleotides not matched to a gene: 6. CDR3 sequence (DNA): TGTGCCAGCAGCCCCTCCGGGGGGACCTACGAGCAGTACTTC. Protein: CASSPSGGTYEQYF.

This sequence joins TRBV10-1 and TRBJ2-2; D perhaps matches TRBD2 (7 bases). Per the germline V gene, CDR1 is WNHNN and CDR2 is SYGVQD (reference sequence). The CDR3 sequence is 15 residues long. Trimming removed 4 bases at V and 4 bases at J, with 13 bases between. CDR3 amino acids: CASSGGGTGTGELFF. The CDR3 nucleotides are TGCGCCAGCAGTGGCGGGGGCACCGGCACCGGGGAGCTGTTTTTT.